This TCR beta chain appears in the sequencing data of a study of identical twins. A note on this clonotype: Antigen unknown.

The germline V gene encodes CDR1 SGHVS and CDR2 FQNEAQ. Losses at the gene ends were 4 bases for V and 2 bases for J; bases not matched to a gene: 14. The CDR3 is made up of 17 amino acids. General study points: Zero-insertion results could be subject to partial confounding by invariant MAIT and iNKT cells. Where out-of-frame alpha sequences were twin-shared, they showed excess low generation probability.

TCRdb passed the 5' RACE reads through MiXCR, listing each CDR3 protein once. Of more than 600,000 distinct CDR3 sequences listed, 15% to 20% were seen once; the top ten hold over 10%. The sample was also linked to a second study, of T cells expressing NK-cell markers. This second study says: Among CD8+ T cells from six donors, dominant NKG2C+ clonotypes accounted for roughly 1.0-7.0%.

This TCR was recovered from a young woman in good health. The sequencing sample was made of PBMCs. The rearrangement links TRBV7-8 to TRBJ2-7; 7 positions match TRBD2. The CDR3 region is CASSSAARMTSTYEQYF. CDR3 DNA: TGTGCCAGCAGCTCCGCTGCTCGTATGACTAGCACCTACGAGCAGTACTTC.